This T cell receptor (beta chain) was retrieved from a study of cytomegalovirus exposure and HLA in healthy donors. The V gene lost 3 bases and the J gene lost 0 bases, with 10 bases spanning the gap. The length of the CDR3 is 15 residues. CDR1 and CDR2 from the germline V gene are MNHNY and SVGAGI (reference sequence). General observations from the study: Later findings reportedly placed an Asian-associated ancestry cluster below the approximately 670-donor mean for N-insertions.

This clone was counted a few times. The target antigen is unknown. In the PCR, 60 Vbeta and 13 Jbeta primers were used. TCRdb keeps only in-frame clones here, not all; method: immunoSEQ multiplex PCR. The sample has around 150,000 clones; under 90% are singletons. This sequence joins TRBV6-6 and TRBJ2-3, with no clear D. The clonotype was recovered from a man younger than 35 in good health and CMV-seronegative. Sequencing input: PBMCs. The CDR3 reads CASSYAESSTDTQYF. CDR3 DNA: TGTGCCAGCAGTTATGCTGAGTCTAGCACAGATACGCAGTATTTT.